Following are 29 T cell receptor beta chains from one sample sequenced in a study of T cell responses to AZD1222 COVID-19 vaccine. Only in-frame clones appear in the TCRdb table, and some are missing; sequencing was by immunoSEQ multiplex PCR. The sample comprises about 140,000 clones, about 92% of which are singletons, and about 2.5% rests with the top ten. The sample consisted of peripheral blood, taken on day 0 of AZD1222 vaccination. Every receptor here comes from an adult in good health.

The rearrangement joins TRBV15 to TRBJ1-4, with D unresolved. Deletions cut 0 bases from V and 5 bases from J, with 7 bases between. From germline, CDR1 is LNHNV and CDR2 YYDKDF (reference sequence). The CDR3 is 14 residues long. CDR3 sequence reads: CATSRDVGNEKLFF. The DNA for the CDR3 is TGTGCCACCAGCAGAGATGTAGGGAATGAAAAACTGTTTTTT.

This clone showed up just once. The chain couples TRBV7-9 to TRBJ1-1; D uncertain. Per the germline V gene, CDR1 is SEHNR and CDR2 is FQNEAQ (reference sequence). The V and J ends lost 1 base and 11 bases respectively, with 11 bases between them. The CDR3 runs to 12 residues. The CDR3 coding sequence is TGTGCCAGCAGCTTAGTTCTTGGGGTGGCTTTCTTT. This gives the protein CASSLVLGVAFF.

The chain combines TRBV19 with TRBJ2-7, with D possibly TRBD2 on 5 matching bases. Trimming pared 5 bases from V and 0 bases from J, leaving 8 bases between. Germline V lookup: CDR1 LNHDA, CDR2 SQIVND (reference sequence). CDR3 size: 13 residues. The CDR3 DNA sequence: TGTGCCAGTAGTGGACTGTACTCCTACGAGCAGTACTTC. This gives the protein CASSGLYSYEQYF. Full variable domain (outside the CDR3, taken from reference TRBV19 and TRBJ2-7): DGGITQSPKYLFRKEGQNVTLSCEQNLNHDAMYWYRQDPGQGLRLIYYSQIVNDFQKGDIAEGYSVSREKKESFPLTVTSAQKNPTAFYLCASSGLYSYEQYFGPGTRLTVT.

The rearrangement links TRBV6-5 to TRBJ2-3; no definite D call. The CDR3 runs to 15 residues. The germline V and J ends were trimmed by 2 bases and 0 bases, with 9 bases remaining between them. The germline V gene has CDR1 MNHEY and CDR2 SVGAGI. For the CDR3, the DNA is TGTGCCAGCAGTTACCGTGGATTTAGCACAGATACGCAGTATTTT. This translates into CASSYRGFSTDTQYF.

This clone appeared once. This chain connects TRBV4-2 to TRBJ1-2; no firm D call. Germline V gene sequence: CDR1 LGHNA, CDR2 YNFKEQ. Trimming removed 6 bases from V and 8 bases from J, with 16 bases in between. The CDR3 covers 13 residues. The CDR3 spells CASRRTFKWGYTF. In nucleotides, the CDR3 is TGTGCCAGCAGACGGACGTTTAAGTGGGGCTACACCTTC.

The chain couples TRBV28 to TRBJ1-2; D remains ambiguous. Germline values: CDR1 MDHEN, CDR2 SYDVKM. V lost 3 bases to trimming and J lost 7 bases, with 9 bases between them. The CDR3 consists of 12 residues. CDR3 sequence: CASSFRFGGYTF. In DNA form, the CDR3 reads TGTGCCAGCAGTTTTCGGTTCGGTGGCTACACCTTC.

The J gene is TRBJ1-1, the V gene TRBV5-6; D remains ambiguous. V was cut by 0 bases and J by 0 bases, with 9 bases left in between. The CDR3 totals 15 residues. Per the germline V gene, CDR1 is SGHDT and CDR2 is YYEEEE. The CDR3: CASSLDGNLNTEAFF. CDR3 sequence (DNA): TGTGCCAGCAGCTTGGACGGTAACCTGAACACTGAAGCTTTCTTT.

This rearrangement joins TRBV19 to TRBJ1-5; D might be TRBD1 (5 bases). V was trimmed by 4 bases and J by 4 bases, leaving 8 bases between them. The CDR3 is made up of 13 amino acids. The V gene's germline CDR1 is LNHDA and CDR2 SQIVND (reference sequence). CDR3 sequence (DNA): TGTGCCAGTAGTACTACAGGAAATCAGCCCCAGCATTTT. It encodes CASSTTGNQPQHF.

V usage is TRBV9 and J usage is TRBJ2-5, with 10 positions matching TRBD2. Germline V gene data show CDR1 as SGDLS and CDR2 as YYNGEE. J gave up 2 bases and V 0 bases, and 4 bases lay outside the gene matches. The CDR3 sequence is 16 residues long. The CDR3 DNA follows: TGTGCCAGCAGCGTAGATCCTAGCGGGGGTCAAGAGACCCAGTACTTC. Translating it yields CASSVDPSGGQETQYF.

This chain uses TRBV3-1 (or the pseudogene TRBV3-2) with TRBJ2-1, with D unresolved. The CDR3 consists of 13 residues. CDR1 and CDR2 (germline): LGHDT, YNNKEL (reference sequence). V lost 3 bases and J 9 bases, leaving 12 bases between the germline ends. The CDR3 region is CASSQDFRVEQFF. DNA for the CDR3: TGTGCCAGCAGCCAGGATTTTAGAGTTGAGCAGTTCTTC.

The rearrangement uses TRBV5-1 and TRBJ1-2; D remains unclear. The V end was cut by 4 bases, the J end by 8 bases, with 9 bases between. The CDR3 extends over 11 amino acids. CDR1 and CDR2 from the germline V gene are SGHRS and YFSETQ. The CDR3 loop is CASSLDGGYTF. Written as DNA, the CDR3 is TGCGCCAGCAGCCTAGACGGCGGCTACACCTTC.

The rearrangement uses TRBV5-1 and TRBJ2-3; 7 nucleotides agree with TRBD1. This CDR3 comprises 16 residues. Germline CDR1 reads SGHRS; CDR2 reads YFSETQ. The V gene end was trimmed by 4 bases and the J gene end by 4 bases; junction bases not matched to a gene: 12. The CDR3 loop reads CASSLGQSVGADTQYF. The CDR3 nucleotides are TGCGCCAGCAGCCTGGGACAGTCAGTTGGTGCAGATACGCAGTATTTT.

This rearrangement joins TRBV5-6 to TRBJ1-3; D is perhaps TRBD1 (6 bases). Trimming removed 2 bases from V and 9 bases from J, with 15 bases in between. The CDR3 has 14 amino acids. The V gene's germline CDR1 is SGHDT and CDR2 YYEEEE. CDR3 sequence (DNA): TGTGCCAGCAGCTTTTCGGGGGCCGGAGGCACCATATATTTT. It specifies CASSFSGAGGTIYF.

This rearrangement joins TRBV4-2 to TRBJ2-3; possible D gene TRBD2, 5 bases. The V gene lost 0 bases and the J gene lost 2 bases, with 12 bases spanning the gap. This CDR3 has 16 amino acids. Germline CDR1 reads LGHNA; CDR2 reads YNFKEQ. The CDR3 protein is CASSQEGGGSTDTQYF. CDR3 bases: TGTGCCAGCAGCCAAGAAGGAGGCGGCTCCACAGATACGCAGTATTTT.

J is TRBJ1-1 and V is TRBV4-2; D may be TRBD1 (6 bases). Germline V gives CDR1 LGHNA, CDR2 YNFKEQ. Trimming cost V 0 bases and J 10 bases, with 18 bases left between them. CDR3 length: 15 residues. CDR3 nucleotide sequence: TGTGCCAGCAGCCAAGATCTTCGGGGGGCAGGAATAGCTTTCTTT. Its protein is CASSQDLRGAGIAFF.

The CDR3 nucleotides are TGTGCCAGTACCTACTATGGAAACACCATATATTTT. Translated: CASTYYGNTIYF. V usage is TRBV7-3 and J usage is TRBJ1-3; unclear D gene. Germline CDR1 reads SGHTA; CDR2 reads FQGTGA. The CDR3 is made up of 12 amino acids. Trimming stripped 9 bases from V and 3 bases from J, with 9 bases between.

The chain carries TRBV7-2 and TRBJ1-5, with D uncertain. CDR1 and CDR2 (germline): SGHTA, FQGNSA. The length of the CDR3 is 14 residues. Trimming stripped 1 base from V and 2 bases from J, with 6 bases between. The CDR3, as DNA: TGTGCCAGCAGCTTAGGGAGGGGCAATCAGCCCCAGCATTTT. Translating gives CASSLGRGNQPQHF.

The chain employs TRBV28 and TRBJ2-7; 9 bases are shared with TRBD1. With 3 bases clipped from V and 4 bases from J, the junction kept 10 bases outside the gene matches. The CDR3 spans 16 residues. The V gene's germline CDR1 is MDHEN and CDR2 SYDVKM. The CDR3 loop is CASSFDEGQGNYEQYF. The CDR3 coding sequence is TGTGCCAGCAGTTTCGATGAGGGACAGGGTAATTACGAGCAGTACTTC. The full variable domain, its missing parts supplied by reference TRBV28 and TRBJ2-7, is DVKVTQSSRYLVKRTGEKVFLECVQDMDHENMFWYRQDPGLGLRLIYFSYDVKMKEKGDIPEGYSVSREKKERFSLILESASTNQTSMYLCASSFDEGQGNYEQYFGPGTRLTVT.

V gene TRBV6-1 combines with J gene TRBJ1-5, with D unresolved. Trimming removed 1 base from V and 2 bases from J, with 9 bases in between. The CDR3 is made up of 15 amino acids. The germline gives CDR1 MNHNS, CDR2 SASEGT. This CDR3 is CASSEVLGGNQPQHF. The CDR3 nucleotides are TGTGCCAGCAGTGAAGTTCTGGGCGGCAATCAGCCCCAGCATTTT.

The CDR3 DNA is TGTGCCAGCTCACGGGCTGCATACGAGCAGTACTTC. The encoded protein is CASSRAAYEQYF. The V gene is TRBV18, the J gene TRBJ2-7; no reliable D call. The CDR3 runs 12 residues. V was clipped by 4 bases and J by 4 bases, with 8 bases between them. Germline V gene data show CDR1 as KGHSH and CDR2 as LQKENI.

This chain's CDR3 is CATKVSTSGNTIYF. The DNA for the CDR3 is TGCGCCACAAAAGTGTCGACTTCTGGAAACACCATATATTTT. This chain links TRBV10-2 with TRBJ1-3, with no clear D. This CDR3 has 14 amino acids. The V gene's germline CDR1 is WSHSY and CDR2 SAAADI. V was trimmed by 10 bases and J by 1 base, leaving 14 bases between them.

This clone was found once. V gene TRBV4-2 combines with J gene TRBJ1-5, with D perhaps TRBD1 (5 bases). With 3 bases removed from V and 5 bases from J, the gap between germline ends came to 14 bases. In germline, CDR1 is LGHNA, CDR2 YNFKEQ. The CDR3 covers 15 residues. The CDR3 region is CASSQGGTAHQPQHF. The CDR3 region has the DNA TGTGCCAGCAGCCAGGGGGGGACCGCTCATCAGCCCCAGCATTTT.

This clone was seen only a few times. The chain recombines TRBV6-6 with TRBJ2-7; D is perhaps TRBD1 or TRBD2 (5 bases each). From germline, CDR1 is MNHNY and CDR2 SVGAGI (reference sequence). V dropped 6 bases and J dropped 3 bases, with 15 bases sitting between them. This CDR3 region has 14 residues. The CDR3 sequence: CASSAGTANYEQYF. CDR3 in DNA: TGTGCCAGCAGCGCCGGGACGGCCAACTACGAGCAGTACTTC.

The chain carries TRBV6-4 and TRBJ1-2; D uncertain. Germline values: CDR1 MRHNA, CDR2 SNTAGT. CDR3 length equals 14 residues. The V gene lost 2 bases and the J gene lost 4 bases, with 11 bases spanning the gap. CDR3 DNA: TGTGCCAGCAGTGACGGGTTGGGCACCTATGGCTACACCTTC. Translated: CASSDGLGTYGYTF.

This clone was detected a few times. The rearrangement joins TRBV15 to TRBJ2-7, with TRBD2 identical over 7 bases. CDR1 and CDR2 (germline): LNHNV, YYDKDF (reference sequence). CDR3 length equals 16 residues. The V gene end was trimmed by 0 bases and the J gene end by 2 bases; junction bases not matched to a gene: 7. The CDR3 DNA reads as TGTGCCACCAGCAGAGATCAGGCGGGAGCCCCCTACGAGCAGTACTTC. This codes for CATSRDQAGAPYEQYF. The full variable domain, completed using reference TRBV15 and TRBJ2-7, is DAMVIQNPRYQVTQFGKPVTLSCSQTLNHNVMYWYQQKSSQAPKLLFHYYDKDFNNEADTPDNFQSRRPNTSFCFLDIRSPGLGDTAMYLCATSRDQAGAPYEQYFGPGTRLTVT.

This chain uses TRBV7-8 with TRBJ1-5, with 10 nucleotides matching TRBD1. V lost 3 bases, J lost 6 bases, and 2 bases stayed unmatched. Germline V gives CDR1 SGHVS, CDR2 FQNEAQ. The CDR3 consists of 14 residues. Here the CDR3 DNA reads TGTGCCAGCAGCTTGGGACAGGGGTTTCAGCCCCAGCATTTT. It translates to CASSLGQGFQPQHF.

This sequence joins TRBV10-3 and TRBJ2-1; 10 bases fit TRBD2. The CDR3 runs 15 residues. After removal of 0 bases from V and 7 bases from J, the junction contained 3 bases not matched to a gene. Germline V gives CDR1 ENHRY, CDR2 SYGVKD. CDR3 region: CAISESGSGRNEQFF. The CDR3 DNA is TGTGCCATCAGTGAGTCCGGTAGCGGGAGGAATGAGCAGTTCTTC.

J is TRBJ2-7 and V is TRBV27, with a tentative D call TRBD2 (7 bases). Trimming pared 0 bases from V and 0 bases from J, leaving 21 bases between. CDR3 length equals 19 residues. From germline, CDR1 is MNHEY and CDR2 SMNVEV (reference sequence). CDR3 nucleotides: TGTGCCAGCAGTTTATCATCCCCCGGAGTTGCGGGGGCCTCCTACGAGCAGTACTTC. This sequence encodes CASSLSSPGVAGASYEQYF.

This rearrangement joins TRBV11-2 to TRBJ2-2; D gene unclear. CDR1 is SGHAT, CDR2 FQNNGV, per germline. V lost 1 base, J lost 5 bases, and 5 bases lay in between. CDR3 size: 13 residues. CDR3 loop: CASSLATTGELFF. The CDR3 nucleotides read TGTGCCAGCAGCTTAGCAACGACCGGGGAGCTGTTTTTT.